These 2 T cell receptor beta chains originate from one sample sequenced in a study of blood T cell repertoires in COVID-19. Produced via immunoSEQ multiplex PCR; TCRdb's table is partial and in-frame only. The repertoire holds around 130,000 clones, with roughly 90% as singletons. The source material was peripheral blood. These receptors originate from a man aged 65 to 79 with active COVID-19.

This chain uses TRBV10-1 with TRBJ2-3; no definite D call. Germline CDR1 WNHNN, CDR2 SYGVQD (reference sequence). V lost 0 bases to trimming and J lost 1 base, with 11 bases between them. There are 16 residues in the CDR3. For the CDR3, the DNA is TGCGCCAGCAGTGAGTCGTCCGTCCCGGGCACAGATACGCAGTATTTT. As protein: CASSESSVPGTDTQYF.

This sequence joins TRBV11-2 and TRBJ1-1; perhaps TRBD1 as D (6 bases). From germline, CDR1 is SGHAT and CDR2 FQNNGV. Trimming cost V 7 bases and J 8 bases, with 14 bases left between them. This CDR3 region has 12 residues. The CDR3 spells CASNQKGVEAFF. CDR3 sequence (DNA): TGTGCCAGCAACCAAAAGGGGGTAGAAGCTTTCTTT. The variable domain in full, with the rest retrieved from reference TRBV11-2 and TRBJ1-1, is EAGVAQSPRYKIIEKRQSVAFWCNPISGHATLYWYQQILGQGPKLLIQFQNNGVVDDSQLPKDRFSAERLKGVDSTLKIQPAKLEDSAVYLCASNQKGVEAFFGQGTRLTVV.